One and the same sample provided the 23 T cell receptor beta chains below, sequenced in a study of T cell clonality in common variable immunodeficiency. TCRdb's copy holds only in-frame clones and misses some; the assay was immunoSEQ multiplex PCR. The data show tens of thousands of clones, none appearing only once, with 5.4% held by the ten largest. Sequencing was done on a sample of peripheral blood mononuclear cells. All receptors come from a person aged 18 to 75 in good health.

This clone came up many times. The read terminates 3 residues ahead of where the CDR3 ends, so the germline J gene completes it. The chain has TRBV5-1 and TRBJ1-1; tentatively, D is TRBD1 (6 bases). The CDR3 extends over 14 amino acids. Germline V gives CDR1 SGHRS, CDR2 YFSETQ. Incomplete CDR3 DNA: TGCGCCAGCAGCTTGGAACTACAGGGTCGAGAG. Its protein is CASSLELQGRE. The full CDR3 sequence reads CASSLELQGREAFF.

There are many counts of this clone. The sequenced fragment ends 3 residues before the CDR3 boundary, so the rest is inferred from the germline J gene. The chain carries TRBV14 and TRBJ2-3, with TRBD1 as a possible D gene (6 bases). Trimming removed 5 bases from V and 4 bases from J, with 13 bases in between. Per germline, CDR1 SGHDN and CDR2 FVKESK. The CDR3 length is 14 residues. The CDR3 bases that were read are TGTGCCAGCAGCGACCCAGGGGTCGCAGATACG. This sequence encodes CASSDPGVADT. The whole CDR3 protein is CASSDPGVADTQYF.

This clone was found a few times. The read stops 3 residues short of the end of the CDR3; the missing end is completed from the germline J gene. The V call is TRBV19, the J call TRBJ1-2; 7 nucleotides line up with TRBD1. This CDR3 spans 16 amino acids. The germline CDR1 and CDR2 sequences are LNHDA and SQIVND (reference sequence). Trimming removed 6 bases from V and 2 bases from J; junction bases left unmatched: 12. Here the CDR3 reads CASRSQSRGWNYGYTF. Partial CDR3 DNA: TGTGCCAGTAGGTCACAGTCCAGGGGGTGGAACTATGGC.

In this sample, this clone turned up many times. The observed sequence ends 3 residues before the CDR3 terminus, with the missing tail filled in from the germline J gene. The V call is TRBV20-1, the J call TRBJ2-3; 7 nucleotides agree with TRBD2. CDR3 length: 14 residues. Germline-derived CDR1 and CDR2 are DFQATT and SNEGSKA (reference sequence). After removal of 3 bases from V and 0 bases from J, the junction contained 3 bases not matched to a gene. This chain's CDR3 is CSASGGLSTDTQYF. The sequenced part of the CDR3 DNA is TGCAGTGCTAGTGGGGGACTAAGCACAGATACG.

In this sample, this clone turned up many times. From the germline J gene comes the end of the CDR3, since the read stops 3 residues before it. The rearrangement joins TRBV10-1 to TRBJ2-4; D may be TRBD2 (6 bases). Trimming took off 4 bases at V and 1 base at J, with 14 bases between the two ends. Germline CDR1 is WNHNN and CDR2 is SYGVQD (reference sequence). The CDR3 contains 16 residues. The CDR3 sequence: CASSGIADRAKNIQYF. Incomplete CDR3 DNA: TGCGCCAGCAGTGGGATAGCGGACCGGGCCAAAAACATT.

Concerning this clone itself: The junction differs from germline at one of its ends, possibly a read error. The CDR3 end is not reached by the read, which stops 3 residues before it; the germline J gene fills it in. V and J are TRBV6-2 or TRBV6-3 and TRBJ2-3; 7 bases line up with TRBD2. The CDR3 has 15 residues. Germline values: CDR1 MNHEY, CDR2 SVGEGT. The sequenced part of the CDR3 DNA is TGTGCCAGCTCTATTGGCGGGAGCTTGGGAGATGCG. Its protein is CASSIGGSLGDA. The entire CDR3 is CASSIGGSLGDAQYF.

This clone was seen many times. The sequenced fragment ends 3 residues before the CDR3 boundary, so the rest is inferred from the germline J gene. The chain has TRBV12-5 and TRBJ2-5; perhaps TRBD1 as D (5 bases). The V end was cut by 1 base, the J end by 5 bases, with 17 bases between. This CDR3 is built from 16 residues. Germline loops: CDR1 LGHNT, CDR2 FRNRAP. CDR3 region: CASGLGRRADMETQYF. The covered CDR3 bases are TGTGCTAGTGGTTTGGGTCGCCGGGCGGACATGGAGACC.

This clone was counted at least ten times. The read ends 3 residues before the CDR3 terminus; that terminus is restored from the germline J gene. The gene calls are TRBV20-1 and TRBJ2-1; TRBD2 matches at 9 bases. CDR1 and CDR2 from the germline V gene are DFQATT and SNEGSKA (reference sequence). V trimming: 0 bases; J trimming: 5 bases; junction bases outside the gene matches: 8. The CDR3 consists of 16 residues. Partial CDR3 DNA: TGCAGTGCTAGAGATTTTGAGCGGGAGGAAAACAATGAG. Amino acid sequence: CSARDFEREENNE. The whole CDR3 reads CSARDFEREENNEQFF.

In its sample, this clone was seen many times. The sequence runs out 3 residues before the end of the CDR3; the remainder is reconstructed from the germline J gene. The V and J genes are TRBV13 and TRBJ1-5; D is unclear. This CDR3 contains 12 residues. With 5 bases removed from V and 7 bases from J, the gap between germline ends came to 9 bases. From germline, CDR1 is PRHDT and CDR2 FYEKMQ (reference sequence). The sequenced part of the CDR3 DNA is TGTGCCAGCAGCAGCGGCCGGCAGCCC. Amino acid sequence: CASSSGRQP. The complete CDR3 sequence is CASSSGRQPQHF.

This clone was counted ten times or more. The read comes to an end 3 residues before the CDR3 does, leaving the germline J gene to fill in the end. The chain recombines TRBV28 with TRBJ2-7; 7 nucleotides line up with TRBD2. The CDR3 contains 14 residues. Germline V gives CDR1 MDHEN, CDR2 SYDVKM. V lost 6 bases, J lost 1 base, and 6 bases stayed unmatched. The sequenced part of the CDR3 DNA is TGTGCCAGCAGACGACGGGGGGAGTCCTACGAG. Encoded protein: CASRRRGESYE. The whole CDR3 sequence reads CASRRRGESYEQYF.

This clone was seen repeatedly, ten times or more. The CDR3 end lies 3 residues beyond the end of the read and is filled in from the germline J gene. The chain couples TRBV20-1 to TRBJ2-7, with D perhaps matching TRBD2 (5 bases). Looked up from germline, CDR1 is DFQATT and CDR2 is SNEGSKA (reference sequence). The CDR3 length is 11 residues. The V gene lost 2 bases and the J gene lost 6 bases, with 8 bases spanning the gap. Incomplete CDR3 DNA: TGCAGTGCTAGATTTAGCGTCGAG. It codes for CSARFSVE. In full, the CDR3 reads CSARFSVEQYF.

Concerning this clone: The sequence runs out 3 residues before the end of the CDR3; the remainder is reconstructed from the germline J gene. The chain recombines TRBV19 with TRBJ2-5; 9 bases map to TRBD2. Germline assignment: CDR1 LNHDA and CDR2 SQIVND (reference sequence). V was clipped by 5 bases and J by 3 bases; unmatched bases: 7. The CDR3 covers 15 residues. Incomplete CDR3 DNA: TGTGCCAGTAGTGTTCAACTAGCGGGTGAAGAGACC. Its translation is CASSVQLAGEET. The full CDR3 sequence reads CASSVQLAGEETQYF.

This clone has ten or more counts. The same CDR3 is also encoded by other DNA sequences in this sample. CDR3 bases read: TGTGCCAGTAGTATCACTAGCGGGAGAAAATGGGAGACC. Residues: CASSITSGRKWET. The CDR3 in full is CASSITSGRKWETQYF. V usage is TRBV19 and J usage is TRBJ2-5, with 11 bases aligning to TRBD2. The observed sequence ends 3 residues before the CDR3 terminus, with the missing tail filled in from the germline J gene. The trim removed 3 bases at V and 5 bases at J, leaving 8 bases unmatched. The germline gives CDR1 LNHDA, CDR2 SQIVND (reference sequence). This CDR3 has 16 residues.

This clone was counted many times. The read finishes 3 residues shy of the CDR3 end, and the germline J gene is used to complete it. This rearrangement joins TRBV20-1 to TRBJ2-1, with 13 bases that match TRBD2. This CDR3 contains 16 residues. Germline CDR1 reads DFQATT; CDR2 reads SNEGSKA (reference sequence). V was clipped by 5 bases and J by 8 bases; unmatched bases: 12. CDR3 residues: CSASKGLAGSSDEQFF. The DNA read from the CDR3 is TGCAGTGCTTCTAAGGGACTAGCGGGATCTTCGGATGAG.

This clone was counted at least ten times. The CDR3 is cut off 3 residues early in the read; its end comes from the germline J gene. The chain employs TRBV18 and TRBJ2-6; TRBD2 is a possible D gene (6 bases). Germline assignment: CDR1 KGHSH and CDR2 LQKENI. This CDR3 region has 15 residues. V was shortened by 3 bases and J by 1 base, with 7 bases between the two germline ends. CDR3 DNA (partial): TGTGCCAGCTCACCCGGGGGTTCTGGGGCCAACGTC. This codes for CASSPGGSGANV. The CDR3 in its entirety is CASSPGGSGANVLTF.

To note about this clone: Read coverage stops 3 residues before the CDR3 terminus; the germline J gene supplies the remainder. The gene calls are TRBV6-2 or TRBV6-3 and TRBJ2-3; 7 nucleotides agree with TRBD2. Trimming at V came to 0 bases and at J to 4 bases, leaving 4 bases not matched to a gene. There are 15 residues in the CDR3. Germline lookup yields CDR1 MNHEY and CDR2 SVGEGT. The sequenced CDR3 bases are TGTGCCAGCAGTTACTCCAGACTAGCCGCAGATACG. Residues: CASSYSRLAADT. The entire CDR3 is CASSYSRLAADTQYF.

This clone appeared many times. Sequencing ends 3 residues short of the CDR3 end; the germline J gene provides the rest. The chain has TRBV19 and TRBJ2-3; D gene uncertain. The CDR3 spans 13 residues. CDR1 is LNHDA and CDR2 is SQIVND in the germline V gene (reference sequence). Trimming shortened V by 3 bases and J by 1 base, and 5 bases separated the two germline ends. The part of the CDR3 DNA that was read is TGTGCCAGTAGTATTCGTGGCACAGATACG. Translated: CASSIRGTDT. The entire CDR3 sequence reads CASSIRGTDTQYF.

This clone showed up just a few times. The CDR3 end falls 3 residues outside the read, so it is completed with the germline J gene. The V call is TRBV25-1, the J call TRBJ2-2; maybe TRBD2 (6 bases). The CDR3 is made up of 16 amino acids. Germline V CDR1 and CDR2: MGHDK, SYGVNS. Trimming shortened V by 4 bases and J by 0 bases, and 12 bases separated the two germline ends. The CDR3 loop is CASSGSAGSNTGELFF. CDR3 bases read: TGTGCCAGCAGTGGAAGTGCGGGGTCGAACACCGGGGAG.

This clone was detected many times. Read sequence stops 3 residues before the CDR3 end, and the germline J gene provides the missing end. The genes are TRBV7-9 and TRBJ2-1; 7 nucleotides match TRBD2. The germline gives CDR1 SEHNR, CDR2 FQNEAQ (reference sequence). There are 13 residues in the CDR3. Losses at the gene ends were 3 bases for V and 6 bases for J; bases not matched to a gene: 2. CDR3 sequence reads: CASSLRTSNEQFF. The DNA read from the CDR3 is TGTGCCAGCAGCTTGCGGACTAGCAATGAG.

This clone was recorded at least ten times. CDR3 amino acids: CAWSGTGFHQPQHF. The part of the CDR3 DNA that was read is TGTGCCTGGAGTGGGACAGGGTTTCATCAGCCC. This chain uses TRBV30 with TRBJ1-5; 8 bases map to TRBD1. The read ends 3 residues before the CDR3 terminus; that terminus is restored from the germline J gene. The CDR3 is 14 amino acids. V dropped 1 base and J dropped 5; count of bases not matched to a gene: 4. Per germline, CDR1 GTSNPN and CDR2 SVGIG (reference sequence).

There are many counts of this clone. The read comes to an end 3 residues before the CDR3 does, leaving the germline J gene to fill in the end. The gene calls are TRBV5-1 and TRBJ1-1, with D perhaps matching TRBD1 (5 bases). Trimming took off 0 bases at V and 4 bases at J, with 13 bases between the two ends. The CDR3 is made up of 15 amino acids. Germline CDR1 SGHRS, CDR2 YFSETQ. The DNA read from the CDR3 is TGCGCCAGCAGCTTGGCCGTAGGGGAGAGCACTGAA. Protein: CASSLAVGESTE. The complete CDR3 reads CASSLAVGESTEAFF.

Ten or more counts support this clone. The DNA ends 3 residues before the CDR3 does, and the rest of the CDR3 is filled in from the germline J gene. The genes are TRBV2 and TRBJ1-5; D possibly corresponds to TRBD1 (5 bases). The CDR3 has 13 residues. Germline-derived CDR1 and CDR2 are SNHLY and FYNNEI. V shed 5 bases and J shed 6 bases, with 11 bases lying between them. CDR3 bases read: TGTGCCAGCAGTCTGGCAGGGTCTCAGCCC. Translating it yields CASSLAGSQP. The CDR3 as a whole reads CASSLAGSQPQHF.

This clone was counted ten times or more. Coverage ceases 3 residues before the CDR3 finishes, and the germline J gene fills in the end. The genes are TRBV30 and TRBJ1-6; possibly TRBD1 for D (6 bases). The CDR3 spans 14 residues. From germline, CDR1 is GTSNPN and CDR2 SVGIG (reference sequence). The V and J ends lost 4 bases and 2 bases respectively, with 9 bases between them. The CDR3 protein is CAWKGDTYNSPLHF. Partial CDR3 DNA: TGTGCCTGGAAGGGGGACACCTATAATTCACCC.